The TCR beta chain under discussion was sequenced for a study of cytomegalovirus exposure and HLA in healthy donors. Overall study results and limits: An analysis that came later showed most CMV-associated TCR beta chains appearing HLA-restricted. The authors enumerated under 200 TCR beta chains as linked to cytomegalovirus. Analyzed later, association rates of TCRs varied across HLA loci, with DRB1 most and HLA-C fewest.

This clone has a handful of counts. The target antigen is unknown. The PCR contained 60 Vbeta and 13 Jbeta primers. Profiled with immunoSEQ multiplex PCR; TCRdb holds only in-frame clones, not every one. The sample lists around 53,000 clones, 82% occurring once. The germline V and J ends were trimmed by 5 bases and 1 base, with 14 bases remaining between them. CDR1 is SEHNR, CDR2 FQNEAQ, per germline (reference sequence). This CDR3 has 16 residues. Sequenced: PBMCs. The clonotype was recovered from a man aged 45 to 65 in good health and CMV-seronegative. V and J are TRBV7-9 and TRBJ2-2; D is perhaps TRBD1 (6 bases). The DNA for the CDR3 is TGTGCCAGCAGCAAACCGGGACACTTGAACACCGGGGAGCTGTTTTTT. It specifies CASSKPGHLNTGELFF.